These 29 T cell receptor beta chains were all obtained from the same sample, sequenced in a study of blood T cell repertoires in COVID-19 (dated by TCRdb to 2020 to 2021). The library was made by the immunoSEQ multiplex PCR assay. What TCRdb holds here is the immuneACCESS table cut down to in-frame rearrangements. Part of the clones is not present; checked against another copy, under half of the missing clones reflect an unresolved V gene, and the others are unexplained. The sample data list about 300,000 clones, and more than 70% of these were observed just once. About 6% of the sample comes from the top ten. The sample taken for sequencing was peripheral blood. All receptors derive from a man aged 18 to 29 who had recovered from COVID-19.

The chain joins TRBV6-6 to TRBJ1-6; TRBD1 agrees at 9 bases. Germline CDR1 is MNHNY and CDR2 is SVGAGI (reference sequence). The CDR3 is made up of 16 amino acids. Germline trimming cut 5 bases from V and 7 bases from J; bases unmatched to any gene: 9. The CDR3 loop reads CASSQATGGRNSPLHF. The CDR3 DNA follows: TGTGCCAGCAGTCAAGCCACAGGGGGCAGGAATTCACCCCTCCACTTT.

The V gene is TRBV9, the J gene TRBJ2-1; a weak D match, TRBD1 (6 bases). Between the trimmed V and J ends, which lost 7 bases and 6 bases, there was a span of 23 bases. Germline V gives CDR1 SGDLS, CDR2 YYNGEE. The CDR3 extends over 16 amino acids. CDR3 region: CASSAYGTTLFNEQFF. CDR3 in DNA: TGTGCCAGCTCAGCGTACGGGACAACATTATTCAATGAGCAGTTCTTC.

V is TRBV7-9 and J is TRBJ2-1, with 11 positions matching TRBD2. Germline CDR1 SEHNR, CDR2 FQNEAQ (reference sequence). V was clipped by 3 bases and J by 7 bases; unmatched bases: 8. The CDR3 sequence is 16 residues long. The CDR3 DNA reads TGTGCCAGCAGCTTTCCGGGACTAGCGGTGAATAATGAGCAGTTCTTC. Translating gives CASSFPGLAVNNEQFF.

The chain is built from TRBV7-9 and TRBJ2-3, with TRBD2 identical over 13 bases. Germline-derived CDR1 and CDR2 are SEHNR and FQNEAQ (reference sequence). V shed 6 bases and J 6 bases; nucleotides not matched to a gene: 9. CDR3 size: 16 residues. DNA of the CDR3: TGTGCCAGCAGACATTCGGGACTAGCGGGAACCGATACGCAGTATTTT. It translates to CASRHSGLAGTDTQYF.

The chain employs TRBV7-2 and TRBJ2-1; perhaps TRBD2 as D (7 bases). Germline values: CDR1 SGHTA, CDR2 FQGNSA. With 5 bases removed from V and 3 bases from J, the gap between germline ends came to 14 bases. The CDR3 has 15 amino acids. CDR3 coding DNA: TGTGCCAGCAGCCTTGTGGGGGGGCTCTACAATGAGCAGTTCTTC. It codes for CASSLVGGLYNEQFF.

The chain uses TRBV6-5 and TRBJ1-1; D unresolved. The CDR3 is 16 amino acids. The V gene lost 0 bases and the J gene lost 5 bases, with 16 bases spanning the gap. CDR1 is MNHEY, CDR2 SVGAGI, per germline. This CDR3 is CASSYSRVSGRTEAFF. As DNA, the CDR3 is TGTGCCAGCAGTTACTCGCGGGTGTCGGGGAGGACTGAAGCTTTCTTT.

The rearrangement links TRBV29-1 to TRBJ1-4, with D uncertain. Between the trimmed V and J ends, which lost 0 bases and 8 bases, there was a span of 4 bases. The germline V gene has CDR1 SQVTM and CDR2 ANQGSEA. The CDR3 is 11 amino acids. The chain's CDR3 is CSVEEAEKLFF. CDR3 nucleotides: TGCAGCGTTGAAGAAGCAGAAAAACTGTTTTTT.

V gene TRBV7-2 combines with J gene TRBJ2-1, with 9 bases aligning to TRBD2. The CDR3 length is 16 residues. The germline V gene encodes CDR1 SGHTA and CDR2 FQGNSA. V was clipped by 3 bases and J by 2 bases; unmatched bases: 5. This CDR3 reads CASSFTASGAYNEQFF. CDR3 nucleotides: TGTGCCAGCAGCTTCACAGCTAGCGGGGCCTACAATGAGCAGTTCTTC.

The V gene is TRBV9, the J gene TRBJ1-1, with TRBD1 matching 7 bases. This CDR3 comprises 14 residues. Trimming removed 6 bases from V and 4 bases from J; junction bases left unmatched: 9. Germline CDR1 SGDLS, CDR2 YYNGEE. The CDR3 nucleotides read TGTGCCAGCACCTTCGACAGGGAAGGCACTGAAGCTTTCTTT. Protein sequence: CASTFDREGTEAFF.

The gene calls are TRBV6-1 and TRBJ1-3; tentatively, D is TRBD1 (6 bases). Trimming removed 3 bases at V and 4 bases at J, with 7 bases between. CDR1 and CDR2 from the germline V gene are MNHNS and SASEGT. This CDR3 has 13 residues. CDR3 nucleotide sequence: TGTGCCAGCAGTGACCAGGGGGGAAACACCATATATTTT. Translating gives CASSDQGGNTIYF.

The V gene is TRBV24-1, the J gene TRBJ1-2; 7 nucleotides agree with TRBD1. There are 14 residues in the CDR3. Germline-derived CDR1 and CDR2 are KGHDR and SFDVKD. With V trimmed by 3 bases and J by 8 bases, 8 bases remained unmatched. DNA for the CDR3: TGTGCCACCAGTGATACTACAGGGGCGGGAGGCTACACCTTC. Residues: CATSDTTGAGGYTF.

The DNA for the CDR3 is TGCGCCAGCAGCCAAGGACTAGCGGGGGGGGCCCTAGATACGCAGTATTTT. It yields the protein CASSQGLAGGALDTQYF. The chain joins TRBV4-3 to TRBJ2-3, with TRBD2 matching 14 bases. The length of the CDR3 is 17 residues. Germline CDR1 is LGHNA and CDR2 is YSLEER. V trimming: 1 base; J trimming: 5 bases; junction bases outside the gene matches: 5.

The CDR3 region is CASSEAWEGRGTEAFF. The CDR3 nucleotides are TGTGCCAGCAGTGAAGCGTGGGAGGGGCGCGGCACTGAAGCTTTCTTT. The V gene is TRBV2, the J gene TRBJ1-1; D is possibly TRBD1 (5 bases). The CDR3 spans 16 residues. V lost 0 bases, J lost 4 bases, and 15 bases lay in between. CDR1 and CDR2 from the germline V gene are SNHLY and FYNNEI.

The CDR3 loop reads CASSLGGDTEAFF. CDR3 nucleotide sequence: TGCGCCAGCAGCTTGGGGGGCGACACTGAAGCTTTCTTT. V is TRBV5-1 and J is TRBJ1-1, with TRBD1 as a possible D gene (5 bases). Deletions cut 0 bases from V and 3 bases from J, with 6 bases between. Per the germline V gene, CDR1 is SGHRS and CDR2 is YFSETQ. The CDR3 has 13 amino acids. Full variable domain (outside the CDR3, taken from reference TRBV5-1 and TRBJ1-1): KAGVTQTPRYLIKTRGQQVTLSCSPISGHRSVSWYQQTPGQGLQFLFEYFSETQRNKGNFPGRFSGRQFSNSRSEMNVSTLELGDSALYLCASSLGGDTEAFFGQGTRLTVV.

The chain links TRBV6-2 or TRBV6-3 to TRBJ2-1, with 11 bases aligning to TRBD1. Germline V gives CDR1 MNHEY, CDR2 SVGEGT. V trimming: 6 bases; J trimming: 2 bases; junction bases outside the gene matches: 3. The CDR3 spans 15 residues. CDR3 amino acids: CASSWGQGAYNEQFF. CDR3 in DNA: TGTGCCAGCAGCTGGGGACAGGGGGCCTACAATGAGCAGTTCTTC.

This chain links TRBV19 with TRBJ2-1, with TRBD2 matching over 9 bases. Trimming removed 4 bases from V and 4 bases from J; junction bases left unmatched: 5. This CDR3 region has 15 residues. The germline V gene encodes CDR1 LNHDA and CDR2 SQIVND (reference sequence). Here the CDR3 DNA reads TGTGCCAGTAGTAAGACTAGCGGAAGTTACAATGAGCAGTTCTTC. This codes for CASSKTSGSYNEQFF.

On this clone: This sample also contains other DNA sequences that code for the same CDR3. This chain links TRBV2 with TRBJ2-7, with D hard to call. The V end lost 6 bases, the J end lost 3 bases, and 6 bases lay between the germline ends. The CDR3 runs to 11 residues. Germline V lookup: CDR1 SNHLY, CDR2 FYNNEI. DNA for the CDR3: TGTGCCAGCAGGCTCAGCTACGAGCAGTACTTC. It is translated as CASRLSYEQYF.

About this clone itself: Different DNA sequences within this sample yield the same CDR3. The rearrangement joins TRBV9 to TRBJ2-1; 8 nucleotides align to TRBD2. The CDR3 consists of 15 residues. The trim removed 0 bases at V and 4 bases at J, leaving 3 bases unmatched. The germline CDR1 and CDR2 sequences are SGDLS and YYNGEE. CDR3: CASSVGGGPYNEQFF. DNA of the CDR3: TGTGCCAGCAGCGTAGGCGGGGGGCCATACAATGAGCAGTTCTTC.

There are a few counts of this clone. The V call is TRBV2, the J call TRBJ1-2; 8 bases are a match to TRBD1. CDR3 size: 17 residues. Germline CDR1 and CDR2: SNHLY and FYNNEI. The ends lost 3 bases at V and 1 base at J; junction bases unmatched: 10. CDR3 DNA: TGTGCCAGCAGTGATGGGACAGGTGAAACCTATAACTATGGCTACACCTTC. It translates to CASSDGTGETYNYGYTF.

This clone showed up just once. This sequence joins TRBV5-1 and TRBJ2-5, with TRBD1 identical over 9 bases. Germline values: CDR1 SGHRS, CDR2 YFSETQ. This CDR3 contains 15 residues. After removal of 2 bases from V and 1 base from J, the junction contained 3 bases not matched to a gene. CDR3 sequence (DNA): TGCGCCAGCAGCTTACGACAGGGGGTCCAAGAGACCCAGTACTTC. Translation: CASSLRQGVQETQYF.

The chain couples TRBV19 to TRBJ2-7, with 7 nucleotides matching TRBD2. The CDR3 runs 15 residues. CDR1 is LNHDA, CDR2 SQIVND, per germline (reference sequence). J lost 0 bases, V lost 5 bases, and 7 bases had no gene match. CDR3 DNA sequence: TGTGCCAGTAGTCCGGATCGCGGGAGCTCCTACGAGCAGTACTTC. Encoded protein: CASSPDRGSSYEQYF.

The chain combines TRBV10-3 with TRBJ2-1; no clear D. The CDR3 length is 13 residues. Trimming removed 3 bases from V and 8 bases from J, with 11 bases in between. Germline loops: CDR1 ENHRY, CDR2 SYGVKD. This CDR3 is CAISDPRSDEQFF. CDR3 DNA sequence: TGTGCCATCAGTGATCCCCGGTCGGATGAGCAGTTCTTC.

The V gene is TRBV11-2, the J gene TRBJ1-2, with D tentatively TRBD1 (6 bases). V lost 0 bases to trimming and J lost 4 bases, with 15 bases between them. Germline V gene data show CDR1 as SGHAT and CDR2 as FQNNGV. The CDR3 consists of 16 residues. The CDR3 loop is CASSLDLTGRSYGYTF. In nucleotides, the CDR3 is TGTGCCAGCAGCTTAGACCTGACAGGCCGTTCCTATGGCTACACCTTC.

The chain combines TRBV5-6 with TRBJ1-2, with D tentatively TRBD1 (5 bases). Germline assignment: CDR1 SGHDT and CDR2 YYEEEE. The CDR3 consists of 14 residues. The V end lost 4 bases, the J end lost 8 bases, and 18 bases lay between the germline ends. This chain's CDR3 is CASSRWGVFQGYTF. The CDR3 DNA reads TGTGCCAGCAGCCGTTGGGGCGTTTTTCAGGGCTACACCTTC.

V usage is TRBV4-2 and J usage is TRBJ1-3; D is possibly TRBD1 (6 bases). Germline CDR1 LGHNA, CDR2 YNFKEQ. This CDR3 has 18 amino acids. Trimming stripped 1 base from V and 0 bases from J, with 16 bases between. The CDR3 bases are TGTGCCAGCAGCCAAGGACTTGGACAGAAAAGCTCTGGAAACACCATATATTTT. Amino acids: CASSQGLGQKSSGNTIYF.

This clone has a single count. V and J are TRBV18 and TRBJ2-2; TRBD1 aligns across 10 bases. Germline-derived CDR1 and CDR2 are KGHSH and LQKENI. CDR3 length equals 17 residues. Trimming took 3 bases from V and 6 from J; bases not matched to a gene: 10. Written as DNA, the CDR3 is TGTGCCAGCTCACCGATACCGGGACAGGGGAAAGCCGGGGAGCTGTTTTTT. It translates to CASSPIPGQGKAGELFF. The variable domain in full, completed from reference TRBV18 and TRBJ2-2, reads NAGVMQNPRHLVRRRGQEARLRCSPMKGHSHVYWYRQLPEEGLKFMVYLQKENIIDESGMPKERFSAEFPKEGPSILRIQQVVRGDSAAYFCASSPIPGQGKAGELFFGEGSRLTVL.

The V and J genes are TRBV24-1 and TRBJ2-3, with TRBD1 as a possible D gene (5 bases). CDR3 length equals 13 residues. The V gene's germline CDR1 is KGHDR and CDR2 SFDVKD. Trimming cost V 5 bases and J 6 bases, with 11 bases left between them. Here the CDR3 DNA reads TGTGCCACCAGTGGTTCTAACAGGGATACGCAGTATTTT. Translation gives CATSGSNRDTQYF.

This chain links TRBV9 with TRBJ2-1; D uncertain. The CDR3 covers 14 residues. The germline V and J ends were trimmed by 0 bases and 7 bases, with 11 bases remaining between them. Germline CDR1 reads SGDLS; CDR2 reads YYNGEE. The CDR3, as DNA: TGTGCCAGCAGCGTAGGCTCAACCCAGAATGAGCAGTTCTTC. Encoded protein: CASSVGSTQNEQFF.

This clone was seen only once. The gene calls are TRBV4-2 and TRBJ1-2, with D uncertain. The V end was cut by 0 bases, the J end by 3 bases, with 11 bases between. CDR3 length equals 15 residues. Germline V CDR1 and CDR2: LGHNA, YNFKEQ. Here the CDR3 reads CASSQEEGADYGYTF. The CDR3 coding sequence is TGTGCCAGCAGCCAAGAGGAGGGTGCGGACTATGGCTACACCTTC.